The source of this T cell receptor beta chain is a study of beta chain features in type 1 diabetes. Study outcomes and limitations: Type 1 diabetes patients had moderately but significantly shorter TCRB CDR3s in all four CD4+ subsets.

Each of the sorted populations had a purity greater than 95%. This clone was counted only a few times. As yet, its antigen is unknown. Investigators reverse transcribed all isolated RNA, so they sequenced expressed TCRB transcripts. The average read count of naive, central memory and regulatory T cell samples was approximately 3.5 million. TCRdb's copy holds only in-frame clones and misses some; the assay was immunoSEQ multiplex PCR. The sample records 400,000 or so clones, roughly 12% being singletons. Looked up from germline, CDR1 is SQVTM and CDR2 is ANQGSEA. This CDR3 has 13 residues. The V gene end was trimmed by 1 base and the J gene end by 7 bases; junction bases not matched to a gene: 3.

Sequenced input: naive CD4+ T cells from blood. The V and J genes are TRBV29-1 and TRBJ1-5, with 8 bases lining up with TRBD1. This TCR derives from a young woman with type 1 diabetes. Here the CDR3 DNA reads TGCAGCGTTGAAGCCACAGGGGGACAGCCCCAGCATTTT. Amino acid sequence: CSVEATGGQPQHF.